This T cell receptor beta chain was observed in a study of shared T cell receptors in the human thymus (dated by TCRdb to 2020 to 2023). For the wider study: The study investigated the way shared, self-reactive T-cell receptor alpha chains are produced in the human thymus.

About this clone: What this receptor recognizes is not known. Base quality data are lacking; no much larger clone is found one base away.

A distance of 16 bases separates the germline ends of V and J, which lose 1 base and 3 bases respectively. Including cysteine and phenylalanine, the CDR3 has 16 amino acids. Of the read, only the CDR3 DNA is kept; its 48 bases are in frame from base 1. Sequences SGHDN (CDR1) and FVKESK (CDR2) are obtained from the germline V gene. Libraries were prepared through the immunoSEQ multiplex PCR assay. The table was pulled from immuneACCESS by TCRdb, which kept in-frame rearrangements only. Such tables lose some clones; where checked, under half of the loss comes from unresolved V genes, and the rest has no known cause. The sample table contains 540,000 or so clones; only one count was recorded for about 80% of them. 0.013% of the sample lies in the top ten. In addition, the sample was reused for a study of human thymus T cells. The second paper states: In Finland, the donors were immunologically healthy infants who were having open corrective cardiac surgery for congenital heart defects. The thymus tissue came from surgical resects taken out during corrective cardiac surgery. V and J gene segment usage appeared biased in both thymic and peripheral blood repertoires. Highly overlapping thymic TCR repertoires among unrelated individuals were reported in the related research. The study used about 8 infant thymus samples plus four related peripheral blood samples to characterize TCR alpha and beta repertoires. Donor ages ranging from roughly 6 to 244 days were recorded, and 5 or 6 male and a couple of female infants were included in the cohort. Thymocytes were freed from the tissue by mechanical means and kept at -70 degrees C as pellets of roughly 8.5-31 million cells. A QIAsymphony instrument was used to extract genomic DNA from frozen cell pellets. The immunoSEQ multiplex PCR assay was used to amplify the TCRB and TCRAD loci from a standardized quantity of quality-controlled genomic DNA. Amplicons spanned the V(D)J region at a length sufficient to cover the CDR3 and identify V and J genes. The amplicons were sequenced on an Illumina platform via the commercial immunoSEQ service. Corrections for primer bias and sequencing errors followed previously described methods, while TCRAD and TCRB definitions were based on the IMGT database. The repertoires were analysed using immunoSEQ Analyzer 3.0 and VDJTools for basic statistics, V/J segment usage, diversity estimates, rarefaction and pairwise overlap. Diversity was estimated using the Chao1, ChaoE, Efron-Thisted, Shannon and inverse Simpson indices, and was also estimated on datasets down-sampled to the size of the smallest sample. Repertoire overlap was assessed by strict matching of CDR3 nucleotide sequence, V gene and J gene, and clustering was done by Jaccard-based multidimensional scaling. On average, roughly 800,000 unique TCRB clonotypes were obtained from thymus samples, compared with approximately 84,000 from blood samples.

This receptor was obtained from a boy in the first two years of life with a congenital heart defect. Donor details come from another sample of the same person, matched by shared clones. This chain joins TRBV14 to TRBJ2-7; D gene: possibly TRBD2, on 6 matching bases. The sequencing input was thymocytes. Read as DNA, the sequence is TGTGCCAGCAGCCAAGGTGGCGGGGCGAATGGCTACGAGCAGTACTTC. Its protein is CASSQGGGANGYEQYF.